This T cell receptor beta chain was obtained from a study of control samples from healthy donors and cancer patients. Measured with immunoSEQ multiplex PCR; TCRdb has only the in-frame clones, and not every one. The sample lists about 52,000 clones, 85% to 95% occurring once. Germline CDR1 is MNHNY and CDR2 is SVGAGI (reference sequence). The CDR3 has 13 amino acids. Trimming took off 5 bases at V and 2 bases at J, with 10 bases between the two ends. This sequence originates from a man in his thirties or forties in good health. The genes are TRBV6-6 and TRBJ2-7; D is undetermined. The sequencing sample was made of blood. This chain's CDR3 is CASSNLATYEQYF. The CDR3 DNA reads TGTGCCAGCAGTAACCTGGCAACCTACGAGCAGTACTTC.